This record looks at one T cell receptor (beta chain) sequence and its context. Sequencing was performed with immunoSEQ multiplex PCR; in TCRdb, only in-frame clones are kept and a portion is missing. The sample has roughly 260,000 clones; 87% are singletons. The data belong to a study of blood T cell repertoires in COVID-19. CDR1 and CDR2 (germline): LGHNA, YNFKEQ. This CDR3 is built from 15 residues. V lost 6 bases, J lost 4 bases, and 9 bases stayed unmatched. Sequenced input: PBMCs or T cells enriched from blood (not recorded which). This clonotype originated in a woman in her 30s with acute COVID-19. The rearrangement links TRBV4-2 to TRBJ1-2; 9 positions agree with TRBD1. CDR3 residues: CASSPGGTGSYGYTF. CDR3 in DNA: TGTGCCAGCAGTCCAGGGGGGACAGGGAGCTATGGCTACACCTTC.